The 24 T cell receptor beta chains below come from one sample, sequenced in a study of T cells in Graves' hyperthyroidism and ophthalmopathy. RNA transcripts yielded amplified TCR beta CDR3 regions. The TCR CDR3 first-round RT-PCR relied on the HTBI primer set. TCRdb reprocessed the multiplex PCR reads with MiXCR, giving one entry per CDR3 protein. Counted here are around 620,000 distinct CDR3 sequences, 13% to 15% occurring once; the ten biggest clones make up 6.5% to 9%. The sequenced sample was blood. The receptors originated from a woman between 18 and 30 years old with Graves' ophthalmopathy.

V is TRBV5-1 and J is TRBJ1-6; TRBD1 matches at 10 bases. With 4 bases clipped from V and 8 bases from J, the junction kept 15 bases outside the gene matches. Germline V gene data show CDR1 as SGHRS and CDR2 as YFSETQ. CDR3 length equals 18 residues. CDR3 residues: CASSRTGTGVYSDSPLHF. DNA for the CDR3: TGCGCCAGCAGCCGGACCGGGACAGGGGTCTATTCGGATTCACCCCTCCACTTT. Complete variable domain (other parts from reference TRBV5-1 and TRBJ1-6): KAGVTQTPRYLIKTRGQQVTLSCSPISGHRSVSWYQQTPGQGLQFLFEYFSETQRNKGNFPGRFSGRQFSNSRSEMNVSTLELGDSALYLCASSRTGTGVYSDSPLHFGNGTRLTVT.

The V call is TRBV11-2, the J call TRBJ2-5; D possibly uses TRBD1 or TRBD2 (5 bases each). The CDR3 is 14 amino acids. The V end was cut by 5 bases, the J end by 4 bases, with 14 bases between. Germline V gives CDR1 SGHAT, CDR2 FQNNGV. In DNA form, the CDR3 reads TGTGCCAGCAGCCCTTTGGGGGTACTAGAGACCCAGTACTTC. Amino acid sequence: CASSPLGVLETQYF.

The chain recombines TRBV15 with TRBJ2-7; 8 nucleotides match TRBD2. This CDR3 is 14 amino acids long. Unmatched junction bases numbered 9, after V lost 5 bases and J lost 6 bases. The germline V gene encodes CDR1 LNHNV and CDR2 YYDKDF (reference sequence). CDR3 sequence: CATSGAGTRIEQYF. CDR3 DNA sequence: TGTGCCACCAGCGGCGCCGGGACTAGGATCGAGCAGTACTTC.

The chain joins TRBV7-2 to TRBJ1-6; 8 positions agree with TRBD1. The CDR3 is 15 amino acids. V lost 1 base, J lost 6 bases, and 2 bases stayed unmatched. The germline CDR1 and CDR2 sequences are SGHTA and FQGNSA. The CDR3 sequence: CASSLDDRGNSPLHF. CDR3 sequence (DNA): TGTGCCAGCAGCTTAGACGACAGGGGTAATTCACCCCTCCACTTT.

This clonotype was detected ten times or more. V and J are TRBV5-1 and TRBJ2-1; D not resolved. The V end was cut by 0 bases, the J end by 0 bases, with 10 bases between. The V gene's germline CDR1 is SGHRS and CDR2 YFSETQ. CDR3 length: 16 residues. CDR3 in amino acids: CASSLVGDYSYNEQFF. The CDR3 nucleotides read TGCGCCAGCAGCTTGGTTGGGGATTACTCCTACAATGAGCAGTTCTTC.

The rearrangement joins TRBV3-1 to TRBJ2-3; possibly TRBD2 for D (5 bases). The CDR3 length is 14 residues. Trimming pared 2 bases from V and 6 bases from J, leaving 12 bases between. CDR1 and CDR2 (germline): LGHDT, YNNKEL (reference sequence). The CDR3 DNA is TGTGCCAGCAGCCAATCAAAGGGAGACGATACGCAGTATTTT. Translation: CASSQSKGDDTQYF.

Ten or more counts support this clonotype. The rearrangement links TRBV3-1 to TRBJ2-7, with a weak D call TRBD1 (6 bases). The CDR3 covers 13 residues. Germline V gene sequence: CDR1 LGHDT, CDR2 YNNKEL (reference sequence). V was pared by 6 bases and J by 6 bases, with 15 bases between. The CDR3 loop reads CASSLGANGEQYF. For the CDR3, the DNA is TGTGCCAGCAGTTTGGGGGCAAATGGCGAGCAGTACTTC.

This clonotype was seen repeatedly, ten times or more. The rearrangement joins TRBV7-9 to TRBJ2-1, with 10 bases matching TRBD2. This CDR3 comprises 14 residues. V shed 4 bases and J 9 bases; nucleotides not matched to a gene: 6. From germline, CDR1 is SEHNR and CDR2 FQNEAQ (reference sequence). The DNA of the CDR3 is TGTGCCAGCAGCTCCTTAGCGGGAGGTAGTGAGCAGTTCTTC. It encodes CASSSLAGGSEQFF.

Turning to this clonotype: Sequence at one end of the junction differs from germline and may be a read error. The chain links TRBV19 to TRBJ1-1, with TRBD1 identical over 7 bases. Per the germline V gene, CDR1 is LNHDA and CDR2 is SQIVND (reference sequence). The CDR3 totals 15 residues. The CDR3 DNA reads TGTGCCAGTAGTGCGGGACAGAGCTTGAACATTGAAGCTTTCTTT. Its protein product is CASSAGQSLNIEAFF.

The V gene is TRBV19, the J gene TRBJ1-5, with D unclear. In germline, CDR1 is LNHDA, CDR2 SQIVND (reference sequence). This CDR3 comprises 14 residues. The V gene lost 0 bases and the J gene lost 3 bases, with 6 bases spanning the gap. CDR3 DNA: TGTGCCAGTAGTATAGATCGGATCAATCAGCCCCAGCATTTT. Protein: CASSIDRINQPQHF.

The V call is TRBV25-1, the J call TRBJ2-7; D possibly corresponds to TRBD2 (7 bases). With 8 bases removed from V and 3 bases from J, the gap between germline ends came to 23 bases. Germline V gives CDR1 MGHDK, CDR2 SYGVNS. This CDR3 has 16 residues. The DNA of the CDR3 is TGTGCCAGCTCCCCGCCCGGGGGGCGTTTTCTCTACGAGCAGTACTTC. It translates to CASSPPGGRFLYEQYF.

This clonotype was counted between two and nine times. The chain combines TRBV14 with TRBJ2-2; D not resolved. Germline CDR1 reads SGHDN; CDR2 reads FVKESK. The CDR3 has 16 amino acids. V lost 1 base and J 0 bases, leaving 9 bases between the germline ends. CDR3 in DNA: TGTGCCAGCAGCCAAGGGTACAGCGCGAACACCGGGGAGCTGTTTTTT. This sequence encodes CASSQGYSANTGELFF. Complete variable domain (other parts from reference TRBV14 and TRBJ2-2): EAGVTQFPSHSVIEKGQTVTLRCDPISGHDNLYWYRRVMGKEIKFLLHFVKESKQDESGMPNNRFLAERTGGTYSTLKVQPAELEDSGVYFCASSQGYSANTGELFFGEGSRLTVL.

This clonotype turned up a few times. A clone one base away is much larger, so this may be a read error. The chain uses TRBV3-1 and TRBJ2-7; no clear D. The CDR3 sequence is 13 residues long. Germline CDR1 is LGHDT and CDR2 is YNNKEL (reference sequence). Trimming pared 4 bases from V and 6 bases from J, leaving 13 bases between. The CDR3 region has the DNA TGTGCCAGCAGCCGAGTGAGGACGGGCGAGCAGTACTTC. It codes for CASSRVRTGEQYF.

The CDR3 DNA follows: TGTGCCTGGAGCCCGGGACTCATCAATTCACCCCTCCACTTT. Translated: CAWSPGLINSPLHF. The rearrangement links TRBV30 to TRBJ1-6; D perhaps matches TRBD1 (5 bases). Trimming shortened V by 3 bases and J by 7 bases, and 13 bases separated the two germline ends. This CDR3 region has 14 residues. CDR1 GTSNPN and CDR2 SVGIG come from the germline V gene (reference sequence).

This clonotype was seen many times. CDR3 nucleotides: TGTGCCAGCAGTTTTGCAGCTCAGCCCCAGCATTTT. Residues: CASSFAAQPQHF. The chain has TRBV12-3 or TRBV12-4 and TRBJ1-5; unclear D gene. This CDR3 region has 12 residues. V was pared by 3 bases and J by 6 bases, with 6 bases between.

This clonotype was detected ten times or more. This chain connects TRBV12-3 or TRBV12-4 to TRBJ2-7; TRBD2 aligns across 7 bases. The CDR3 length is 20 residues. Losses at the gene ends were 1 base for V and 3 bases for J; bases not matched to a gene: 21. The chain's CDR3 is CASSLGAAGTQRVFVYEQYF. CDR3 DNA sequence: TGTGCCAGCAGTTTAGGGGCAGCGGGAACTCAGCGGGTATTTGTCTACGAGCAGTACTTC.

This clonotype was seen repeatedly, ten times or more. The CDR3 nucleotides are TGTGCCAGCAGCTCCCGACTAGCGGGTCTCACCGGGGAGCTGTTTTTT. Translated: CASSSRLAGLTGELFF. The chain joins TRBV7-3 to TRBJ2-2; 10 nucleotides agree with TRBD2. This CDR3 region has 16 residues. Per the germline V gene, CDR1 is SGHTA and CDR2 is FQGTGA. The junction had 6 bases not matched to a gene; V was cut back by 4 bases and J by 4 bases.

This clonotype was observed many times. The rearrangement links TRBV12-3 or TRBV12-4 to TRBJ2-7; no reliable D call. The CDR3 consists of 13 residues. Trimming removed 4 bases at V and 4 bases at J, with 11 bases between. In DNA, the CDR3 is TGTGCCAGCAGTTCGTACCGTACATACGAGCAGTACTTC. It yields the protein CASSSYRTYEQYF.

At least ten counts were recorded for this clonotype. The chain employs TRBV27 and TRBJ2-1; D is possibly TRBD1 (6 bases). The germline V gene encodes CDR1 MNHEY and CDR2 SMNVEV (reference sequence). The V end was cut by 3 bases, the J end by 3 bases, with 18 bases between. The CDR3 covers 17 residues. CDR3 coding DNA: TGTGCCAGCAGTTTTCTAACAGGGTGGTGGGACTACAATGAGCAGTTCTTC. It specifies CASSFLTGWWDYNEQFF.

This clonotype was seen at least ten times. The chain couples TRBV7-2 to TRBJ2-3, with 12 bases lining up with TRBD2. The CDR3 covers 15 residues. CDR1 is SGHTA and CDR2 is FQGNSA in the germline V gene. Germline trimming cut 3 bases from V and 6 bases from J; bases unmatched to any gene: 4. For the CDR3, the DNA is TGTGCCAGCAGCTTGACTAGCGGGAGCGGTGATACGCAGTATTTT. Its protein product is CASSLTSGSGDTQYF.

The rearrangement joins TRBV20-1 to TRBJ2-5, with D perhaps being TRBD1 or TRBD2 (5 bases each). The CDR3 extends over 14 amino acids. From germline, CDR1 is DFQATT and CDR2 SNEGSKA (reference sequence). The V end lost 6 bases, the J end lost 5 bases, and 19 bases lay between the germline ends. Here the CDR3 reads CSAQRTSWGETQYF. CDR3 bases: TGCAGTGCCCAGAGGACGTCCTGGGGGGAGACCCAGTACTTC.

Many counts were recorded for this clonotype. This chain joins TRBV20-1 and TRBJ2-7, with D perhaps assigned TRBD1 or TRBD2 (5 bases each). The CDR3 consists of 14 residues. Deletions cut 3 bases from V and 0 bases from J, with 12 bases between. Germline V gene data show CDR1 as DFQATT and CDR2 as SNEGSKA (reference sequence). The CDR3 coding sequence is TGCAGTGCTAGTCCGGGACCTATCTCCTACGAGCAGTACTTC. Translation gives CSASPGPISYEQYF.

The sample holds many counts of this clonotype. This rearrangement joins TRBV12-3 or TRBV12-4 to TRBJ1-3; D is uncertain. CDR3 length: 13 amino acids. V shed 6 bases and J shed 0 bases, with 6 bases lying between them. CDR3 loop: CASSLSSGNTIYF. The CDR3 nucleotides are TGTGCCAGCAGCCTGAGCTCTGGAAACACCATATATTTT.

This clonotype has a handful of counts. The V gene is TRBV6-5, the J gene TRBJ1-3, with a weak D call TRBD1 (5 bases). Trimming took off 0 bases at V and 1 base at J, with 16 bases between the two ends. The germline gives CDR1 MNHEY, CDR2 SVGAGI. This CDR3 is built from 18 residues. This CDR3 is CASSYSSWDGASGNTIYF. CDR3 sequence (DNA): TGTGCCAGCAGTTACTCGAGTTGGGATGGGGCTTCTGGAAACACCATATATTTT.